This T cell receptor (beta chain) was found in a study of blood T cell repertoires in COVID-19. Study as a whole: The United States, Italy and Spain supplied acute and convalescent COVID-19 samples. The cDNA or gDNA used as material had been derived from T cells, B-cell-depleted T cells, or PBMCs.

Seattle patients were enrolled during active infection and followed longitudinally. The CDR3 consists of 13 residues. Trimming stripped 3 bases from V and 3 bases from J, with 9 bases between. Germline values: CDR1 SGDLS, CDR2 YYNGEE. Methods used by the authors: Amplification of reference gene primers provided the estimated nucleated cell counts. TCRdb's copy holds only in-frame clones and misses some; the assay was immunoSEQ multiplex PCR. V, J and clone size are taken as reported in that table, and D and trimming were inferred from the DNA itself. Of roughly 100,000 clones in the sample, roughly 91% were seen once.

This clonotype was sampled from a man aged 18 to 29 with COVID-19, enrolled during active disease. The chain employs TRBV9 and TRBJ1-1; no reliable D call. The sequencing input was peripheral blood. For the CDR3, the DNA is TGTGCCAGCAGCGCGGGAAGTGACACTGAAGCTTTCTTT. It is translated as CASSAGSDTEAFF.